These T cell receptor beta chains were read from a single sample in a study of T cell repertoires in cytomegalovirus infection. MiXCR was run by TCRdb on the reads, yielding one entry per CDR3 protein. The sample lists around 500,000 distinct CDR3 sequences, roughly 46% occurring once. The antigens these receptors bind are not known. The material sequenced was cultured PBMCs, taken from culture after CMV antigen stimulation. Receptors originate from a human donor in good health (CMV status not recorded). Some clones in this sample may be carry-over from other donors' samples. Each CDR3 is given with its conserved first and last residue. The D gene is left open where the match is weak. Expanded clones are given a class, and other clones once, few, many or no size at all.

j_gene: TRBJ2-7
d_gene: TRBD2
abundance: NA
v_gene: TRBV7-8
CDR3aa: CASSYTSGLPYEQYF
CDR3nt: TGTGCCAGCAGCTATACTAGCGGCCTCCCCTACGAGCAGTACTTC

j_gene: TRBJ2-7
d_gene: TRBD2
abundance: NA
v_gene: TRBV6-1
CDR3aa: CASSGTSGAYEQYF
CDR3nt: TGTGCCAGCAGTGGGACTAGCGGGGCCTACGAGCAGTACTTC

j_gene: TRBJ1-1
d_gene: NA
abundance: few
v_gene: TRBV6-2/TRBV6-3
CDR3aa: CASSYVFFAEAFF
CDR3nt: TGTGCCAGCAGTTACGTCTTCTTCGCTGAAGCTTTCTTT

j_gene: TRBJ2-6
d_gene: NA
abundance: few
v_gene: TRBV7-9
CDR3aa: CASSRGQGTSGANVLTF
CDR3nt: TGTGCCAGCAGCCGGGGGCAGGGGACCTCTGGGGCCAACGTCCTGACTTTC

j_gene: TRBJ1-1
d_gene: NA
abundance: NA
v_gene: TRBV5-6
CDR3aa: CASSLGGDNTEAFF
CDR3nt: TGTGCCAGCAGCTTGGGGGGTGATAACACTGAAGCTTTCTTT

j_gene: TRBJ1-3
d_gene: NA
abundance: NA
v_gene: TRBV6-5
CDR3aa: CASRSPGRSGNTIYF
CDR3nt: TGTGCCAGCCGGTCCCCCGGGAGGTCTGGAAACACCATATATTTT

j_gene: TRBJ2-5
d_gene: NA
abundance: NA
v_gene: TRBV12-3/TRBV12-4
CDR3aa: CASSSDSLGTQYF
CDR3nt: TGTGCCAGCAGCTCCGACAGCCTCGGGACCCAGTACTTC

j_gene: TRBJ2-1
d_gene: TRBD1
abundance: once
v_gene: TRBV6-6
CDR3aa: CASTPGGDYNEQFF
CDR3nt: TGTGCCAGCACCCCAGGGGGCGACTACAATGAGCAGTTCTTC

j_gene: TRBJ1-1
d_gene: NA
abundance: NA
v_gene: TRBV7-9
CDR3aa: CASSFEQERAFF
CDR3nt: TGTGCCAGCAGCTTTGAACAAGAACGGGCTTTCTTT

j_gene: TRBJ2-1
d_gene: NA
abundance: NA
v_gene: TRBV7-2
CDR3aa: CASSFLAWTSGNEQFF
CDR3nt: TGTGCCAGCAGCTTCCTAGCGTGGACCTCGGGCAATGAGCAGTTCTTC

j_gene: TRBJ1-2
d_gene: TRBD1
abundance: NA
v_gene: TRBV6-1
CDR3aa: CASSGGRGRDRYGYTF
CDR3nt: TGTGCCAGCAGCGGGGGGAGGGGGCGCGATCGCTATGGCTACACCTTC

j_gene: TRBJ2-7
d_gene: NA
abundance: NA
v_gene: TRBV27
CDR3aa: CASSLYTTRGQHYEQYF
CDR3nt: TGTGCCAGCAGTCTCTATACTACGAGGGGTCAGCATTACGAGCAGTACTTC

j_gene: TRBJ2-1
d_gene: TRBD2
abundance: NA
v_gene: TRBV20-1
CDR3aa: CSARVPPPGLGTYNEQFF
CDR3nt: TGCAGTGCTAGAGTTCCGCCCCCGGGACTAGGTACCTACAATGAGCAGTTCTTC

j_gene: TRBJ2-7
d_gene: NA
abundance: NA
v_gene: TRBV28
CDR3aa: CASSSPGGAGEQYF
CDR3nt: TGTGCCAGCAGTTCGCCAGGTGGGGCCGGAGAGCAGTACTTC

j_gene: TRBJ2-7
d_gene: TRBD2
abundance: few
v_gene: TRBV7-8
CDR3aa: CASSPDRGGEQYF
CDR3nt: TGTGCCAGCAGCCCCGACCGGGGGGGGGAGCAGTACTTC

j_gene: TRBJ2-1
d_gene: TRBD2
abundance: few
v_gene: TRBV5-6
CDR3aa: CASSLAGLVSYNEQFF
CDR3nt: TGTGCCAGCAGCTTGGCGGGACTAGTATCCTACAATGAGCAGTTCTTC

j_gene: TRBJ2-3
d_gene: NA
abundance: few
v_gene: TRBV7-2
CDR3aa: CASSSRGATDTQYF
CDR3nt: TGTGCCAGCAGCTCCCGGGGGGCCACAGATACGCAGTATTTT

j_gene: TRBJ2-7
d_gene: TRBD2
abundance: NA
v_gene: TRBV6-2/TRBV6-3
CDR3aa: CASSYSGLESFYYEQYF
CDR3nt: TGTGCCAGCAGTTACTCCGGACTAGAATCATTTTACTACGAGCAGTACTTC

j_gene: TRBJ2-7
d_gene: NA
abundance: many
v_gene: TRBV7-2
CDR3aa: CASSFRQGSYEQYF
CDR3nt: TGTGCCAGCAGCTTCCGCCAGGGCTCCTACGAGCAGTACTTC

j_gene: TRBJ2-5
d_gene: NA
abundance: NA
v_gene: TRBV20-1
CDR3aa: CSASQRSSNAQYF
CDR3nt: TGCAGTGCTAGCCAACGGTCCAGTAATGCCCAGTACTTC

j_gene: TRBJ2-1
d_gene: TRBD2
abundance: NA
v_gene: TRBV6-8
CDR3aa: CASSYPRSGRNEQFF
CDR3nt: TGTGCCAGCAGTTACCCCCGTAGCGGGAGAAATGAGCAGTTCTTC

j_gene: TRBJ2-2
d_gene: TRBD1
abundance: NA
v_gene: TRBV27
CDR3aa: CASSGLRDRNTGELFF
CDR3nt: TGTGCCAGCAGTGGACTCCGGGACAGGAACACCGGGGAGCTGTTTTTT

j_gene: TRBJ2-3
d_gene: TRBD1
abundance: few
v_gene: TRBV12-3/TRBV12-4
CDR3aa: CASSSHGTGASTDTQYF
CDR3nt: TGTGCCAGCAGTTCGCATGGGACAGGGGCCAGCACAGATACGCAGTATTTT

j_gene: TRBJ2-3
d_gene: NA
abundance: NA
v_gene: TRBV7-8
CDR3aa: CASSSRGLTPDTQYF
CDR3nt: TGTGCCAGCAGCTCGCGGGGACTCACCCCGGATACGCAGTATTTT

j_gene: TRBJ1-3
d_gene: NA
abundance: NA
v_gene: TRBV28
CDR3aa: CATWTWSQSGNTIYF
CDR3nt: TGTGCCACATGGACGTGGAGCCAATCTGGAAACACCATATATTTT

j_gene: TRBJ2-1
d_gene: NA
abundance: few
v_gene: TRBV29-1
CDR3aa: CSVVIRLGDEQFF
CDR3nt: TGCAGCGTTGTCATTCGGCTGGGCGATGAGCAGTTCTTC

j_gene: TRBJ1-2
d_gene: NA
abundance: NA
v_gene: TRBV12-3/TRBV12-4
CDR3aa: CATHLEWRGYTF
CDR3nt: TGTGCCACCCACTTGGAGTGGCGTGGCTACACCTTC

j_gene: TRBJ2-2
d_gene: NA
abundance: NA
v_gene: TRBV5-1
CDR3aa: CASRVSGGTGELFF
CDR3nt: TGCGCCAGCAGGGTATCCGGGGGCACCGGGGAGCTGTTTTTT

j_gene: TRBJ1-1
d_gene: NA
abundance: NA
v_gene: TRBV28
CDR3aa: CASSSNEAGRLMNTEAFF
CDR3nt: TGTGCCAGCAGTTCCAATGAGGCAGGGAGGCTCATGAACACTGAAGCTTTCTTT

j_gene: TRBJ1-1
d_gene: NA
abundance: NA
v_gene: TRBV5-1
CDR3aa: CASGFDWNTEAFF
CDR3nt: TGCGCCAGCGGTTTCGACTGGAACACTGAAGCTTTCTTT

j_gene: TRBJ2-5
d_gene: TRBD1
abundance: NA
v_gene: TRBV29-1
CDR3aa: CSVSRGRLGETQYF
CDR3nt: TGCAGCGTTTCTAGGGGGCGCTTAGGAGAGACCCAGTACTTC

j_gene: TRBJ1-6
d_gene: NA
abundance: NA
v_gene: TRBV20-1
CDR3aa: CSALRESGSYNSPLHF
CDR3nt: TGCAGTGCCCTAAGGGAGTCAGGGAGTTATAATTCACCCCTCCACTTT

j_gene: TRBJ2-3
d_gene: NA
abundance: few
v_gene: TRBV10-3
CDR3aa: CAISPYGGETDTQYF
CDR3nt: TGTGCCATCAGCCCCTACGGAGGGGAGACAGATACGCAGTATTTT

j_gene: TRBJ2-7
d_gene: NA
abundance: NA
v_gene: TRBV29-1
CDR3aa: CSVVSFDEQYF
CDR3nt: TGCAGCGTTGTAAGTTTCGACGAGCAGTACTTC

j_gene: TRBJ2-1
d_gene: NA
abundance: NA
v_gene: TRBV12-3/TRBV12-4
CDR3aa: CASKVGHPPYNEQFF
CDR3nt: TGTGCCAGCAAGGTCGGCCATCCCCCCTACAATGAGCAGTTCTTC

j_gene: TRBJ2-7
d_gene: NA
abundance: NA
v_gene: TRBV7-2
CDR3aa: CASSLRDSEYEQYF
CDR3nt: TGTGCCAGCAGCTTAAGGGACTCGGAGTACGAGCAGTACTTC

j_gene: TRBJ2-1
d_gene: NA
abundance: NA
v_gene: TRBV11-3
CDR3aa: CASSPSSSREQFF
CDR3nt: TGTGCCAGCAGCCCTTCGTCGAGTCGGGAGCAGTTCTTC

j_gene: TRBJ2-1
d_gene: TRBD1
abundance: few
v_gene: TRBV2
CDR3aa: CASTEDRAGQFF
CDR3nt: TGTGCCAGCACCGAGGACAGGGCGGGGCAGTTCTTC

j_gene: TRBJ2-7
d_gene: NA
abundance: NA
v_gene: TRBV6-7
CDR3aa: CASSTPGSYEQYF
CDR3nt: TGTGCCAGCAGTACCCCGGGCTCCTACGAGCAGTACTTC

j_gene: TRBJ2-7
d_gene: TRBD1
abundance: few
v_gene: TRBV2
CDR3aa: CASSRQGPYEQYF
CDR3nt: TGTGCCAGCAGCCGACAGGGCCCCTACGAGCAGTACTTC

j_gene: TRBJ2-1
d_gene: NA
abundance: NA
v_gene: TRBV20-1
CDR3aa: CSASKGLGSHNEQFF
CDR3nt: TGCAGTGCTAGCAAAGGACTGGGCTCCCACAATGAGCAGTTCTTC

j_gene: TRBJ1-4
d_gene: TRBD1
abundance: few
v_gene: TRBV4-3
CDR3aa: CASSQVLRQGADEKLFF
CDR3nt: TGCGCCAGCAGCCAAGTCCTCCGGCAGGGGGCTGATGAAAAACTGTTTTTT

j_gene: TRBJ1-5
d_gene: NA
abundance: NA
v_gene: TRBV11-2
CDR3aa: CASSLAAGPGHRNQPQHF
CDR3nt: TGTGCCAGCAGCTTAGCAGCGGGTCCGGGACACCGAAATCAGCCCCAGCATTTT

j_gene: TRBJ1-6
d_gene: TRBD1
abundance: NA
v_gene: TRBV7-6
CDR3aa: CASSSTGGDSPLHF
CDR3nt: TGTGCCAGCAGCTCCACAGGGGGCGACTCACCCCTCCACTTT

j_gene: TRBJ1-1
d_gene: NA
abundance: NA
v_gene: TRBV6-1
CDR3aa: CASSERAGGTEAFF
CDR3nt: TGTGCCAGCAGTGAACGGGCCGGCGGCACTGAAGCTTTCTTT

j_gene: TRBJ2-7
d_gene: NA
abundance: NA
v_gene: TRBV7-6
CDR3aa: CASSLIRGSYEQYF
CDR3nt: TGTGCCAGCAGCTTGATAAGGGGCTCCTACGAGCAGTACTTC

j_gene: TRBJ1-5
d_gene: TRBD1
abundance: few
v_gene: TRBV7-2
CDR3aa: CASSNRGGQPQHF
CDR3nt: TGTGCCAGCAGCAACAGGGGGGGTCAGCCCCAGCATTTT

j_gene: TRBJ2-5
d_gene: NA
abundance: NA
v_gene: TRBV10-2
CDR3aa: CASNRQQGETQYF
CDR3nt: TGCGCCAGCAACAGACAGCAGGGGGAGACCCAGTACTTC

j_gene: TRBJ2-7
d_gene: TRBD1
abundance: NA
v_gene: TRBV28
CDR3aa: CASSPTGTGYHEQYF
CDR3nt: TGTGCCAGCAGTCCCACCGGGACAGGGTACCACGAGCAGTACTTC

j_gene: TRBJ1-5
d_gene: TRBD1
abundance: NA
v_gene: TRBV20-1
CDR3aa: CSAKGGLGNQPQHF
CDR3nt: TGCAGTGCCAAAGGGGGCTTAGGCAATCAGCCCCAGCATTTT

j_gene: TRBJ2-1
d_gene: TRBD1
abundance: few
v_gene: TRBV7-2
CDR3aa: CASSSQPGQGEFF
CDR3nt: TGTGCCAGCAGCTCACAACCGGGACAGGGGGAGTTCTTC

j_gene: TRBJ2-1
d_gene: TRBD2
abundance: few
v_gene: TRBV12-3/TRBV12-4
CDR3aa: CASSSSTSGGAGEQFF
CDR3nt: TGTGCCAGCAGTTCCAGTACTAGCGGGGGGGCCGGTGAGCAGTTCTTC

j_gene: TRBJ1-1
d_gene: NA
abundance: NA
v_gene: TRBV12-3/TRBV12-4
CDR3aa: CASRPQGLNTEAFF
CDR3nt: TGTGCCAGCAGGCCACAGGGACTGAACACTGAAGCTTTCTTT

j_gene: TRBJ2-5
d_gene: NA
abundance: NA
v_gene: TRBV4-1
CDR3aa: CASSQGPGRTQETQYF
CDR3nt: TGCGCCAGCAGCCAAGGCCCGGGACGGACACAAGAGACCCAGTACTTC

j_gene: TRBJ2-3
d_gene: NA
abundance: NA
v_gene: TRBV11-3
CDR3aa: CASSSVSTDTQYF
CDR3nt: TGTGCCAGCAGCTCGGTTAGCACAGATACGCAGTATTTT